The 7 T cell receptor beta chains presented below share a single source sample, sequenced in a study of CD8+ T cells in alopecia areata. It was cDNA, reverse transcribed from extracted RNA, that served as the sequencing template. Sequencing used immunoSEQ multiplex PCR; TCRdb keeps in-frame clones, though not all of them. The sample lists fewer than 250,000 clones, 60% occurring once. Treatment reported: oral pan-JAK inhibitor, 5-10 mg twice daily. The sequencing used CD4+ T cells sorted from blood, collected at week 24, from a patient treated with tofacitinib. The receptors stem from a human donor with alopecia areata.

Here the CDR3 DNA reads TGCAGCGGGAAGGGGGTGGTCACAGATACGCAGTATTTT. It yields the protein CSGKGVVTDTQYF. The chain has TRBV29-1 and TRBJ2-3, with a possible D match to TRBD1 (6 bases). V lost 7 bases, J lost 2 bases, and 13 bases lay in between. The CDR3 extends over 13 amino acids. The V gene's germline CDR1 is SQVTM and CDR2 ANQGSEA.

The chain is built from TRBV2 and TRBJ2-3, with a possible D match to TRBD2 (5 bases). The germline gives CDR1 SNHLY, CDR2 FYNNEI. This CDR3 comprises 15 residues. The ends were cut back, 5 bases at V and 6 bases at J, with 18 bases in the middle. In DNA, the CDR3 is TGTGCCAGCAGTTGGAGTTCGTACGGGGTCGATACGCAGTATTTT. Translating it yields CASSWSSYGVDTQYF.

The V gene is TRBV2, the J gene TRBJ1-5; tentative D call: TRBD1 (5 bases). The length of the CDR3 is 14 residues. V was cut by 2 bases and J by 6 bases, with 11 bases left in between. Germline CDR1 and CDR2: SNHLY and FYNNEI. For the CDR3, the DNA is TGTGCCAGCAGTGAACAGGGTAATAGTCAGCCCCAGCATTTT. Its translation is CASSEQGNSQPQHF.

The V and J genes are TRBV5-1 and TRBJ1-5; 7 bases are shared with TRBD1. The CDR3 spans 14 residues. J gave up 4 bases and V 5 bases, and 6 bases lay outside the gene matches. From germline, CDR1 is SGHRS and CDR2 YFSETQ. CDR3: CASSPGQENQPQHF. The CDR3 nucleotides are TGCGCCAGCAGTCCAGGACAGGAGAATCAGCCCCAGCATTTT.

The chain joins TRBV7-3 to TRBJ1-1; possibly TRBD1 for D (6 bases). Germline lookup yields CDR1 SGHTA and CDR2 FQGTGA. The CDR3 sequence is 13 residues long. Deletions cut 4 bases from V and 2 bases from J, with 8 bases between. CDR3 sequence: CASSSQGNTEAFF. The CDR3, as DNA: TGTGCCAGCAGCTCACAGGGAAACACTGAAGCTTTCTTT.

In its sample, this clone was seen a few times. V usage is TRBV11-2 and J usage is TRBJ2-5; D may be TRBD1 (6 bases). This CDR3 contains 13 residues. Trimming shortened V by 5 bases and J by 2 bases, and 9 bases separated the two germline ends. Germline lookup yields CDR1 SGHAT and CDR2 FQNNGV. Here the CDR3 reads CASSLGHQETQYF. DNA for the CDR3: TGTGCCAGCAGCCTGGGACATCAAGAGACCCAGTACTTC.

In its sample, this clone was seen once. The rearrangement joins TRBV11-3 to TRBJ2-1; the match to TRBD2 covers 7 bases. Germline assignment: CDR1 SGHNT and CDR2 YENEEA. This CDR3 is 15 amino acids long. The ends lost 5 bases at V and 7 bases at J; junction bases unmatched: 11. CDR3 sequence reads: CASSHRRGGGNEQFF. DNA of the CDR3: TGTGCCAGCAGCCATCGTCGCGGGGGAGGGAATGAGCAGTTCTTC.